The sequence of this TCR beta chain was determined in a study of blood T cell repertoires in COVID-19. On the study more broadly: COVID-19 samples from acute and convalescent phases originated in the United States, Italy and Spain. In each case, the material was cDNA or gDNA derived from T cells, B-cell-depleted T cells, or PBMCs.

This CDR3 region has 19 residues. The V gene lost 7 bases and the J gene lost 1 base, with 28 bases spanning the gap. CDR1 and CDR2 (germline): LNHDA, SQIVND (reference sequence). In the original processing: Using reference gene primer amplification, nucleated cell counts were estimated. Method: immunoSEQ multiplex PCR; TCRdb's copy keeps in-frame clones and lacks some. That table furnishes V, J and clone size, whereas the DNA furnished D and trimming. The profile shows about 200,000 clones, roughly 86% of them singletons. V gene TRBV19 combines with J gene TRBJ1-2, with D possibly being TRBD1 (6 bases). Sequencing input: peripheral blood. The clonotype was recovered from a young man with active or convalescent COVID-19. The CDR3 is CASTQTDRQYSYINYGYTF. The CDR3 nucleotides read TGTGCCAGTACCCAGACCGACAGGCAATACTCCTATATTAACTATGGCTACACCTTC.